One and the same sample provided the 9 T cell receptor beta chains below, sequenced in a study of patients and donors after allogeneic stem cell transplantation. TCRdb ran MiXCR on the RT-PCR reads and lists one entry per CDR3 protein. The table has about 960,000 distinct CDR3 sequences, roughly 18% seen once. Sequenced input: blood, either unsorted or a sorted T cell fraction (not recorded which). The receptors come from a human donor who was either an allogeneic HSCT recipient or a stem cell or donor lymphocyte infusion donor (not recorded which). It is not recorded whose cells these are; they may come from a transplant donor.

This clonotype was seen more than once but under ten times. CDR3 DNA: TGTGCCAGCAGTGAAGGGGACCTCCGGTTCGAGCAGTACTTC. Encoded protein: CASSEGDLRFEQYF. The chain has TRBV6-1 and TRBJ2-7; the D call may be TRBD1 or TRBD2 (5 bases each). The CDR3 covers 14 residues. The V end lost 1 base, the J end lost 6 bases, and 13 bases lay between the germline ends. CDR1 and CDR2 from the germline V gene are MNHNS and SASEGT.

This chain connects TRBV6-2 or TRBV6-3 to TRBJ2-7, with 7 positions matching TRBD1. With 4 bases clipped from V and 11 bases from J, the junction kept 5 bases outside the gene matches. This CDR3 comprises 11 residues. In germline, CDR1 is MNHEY, CDR2 SVGEGT. CDR3 bases: TGTGCCAGCAGTTCCGGACAGGTGGAGTACTTC. Translated: CASSSGQVEYF.

The chain has TRBV5-1 and TRBJ1-1; no definite D call. The CDR3 spans 14 residues. Germline loops: CDR1 SGHRS, CDR2 YFSETQ. V was cut by 0 bases and J by 1 base, with 7 bases left in between. DNA of the CDR3: TGCGCCAGCAGCTTGGAGTCTCGGAACACTGAAGCTTTCTTT. Its translation is CASSLESRNTEAFF.

Many counts were recorded for this clonotype. V gene TRBV9 combines with J gene TRBJ1-2, with no clear D. This CDR3 has 14 amino acids. With 0 bases removed from V and 4 bases from J, the gap between germline ends came to 10 bases. The germline CDR1 and CDR2 sequences are SGDLS and YYNGEE. The CDR3 here is CASSVEAGIYGYTF. The DNA of the CDR3 is TGTGCCAGCAGCGTAGAGGCAGGAATCTATGGCTACACCTTC.

This clonotype was picked up a small number of times. V usage is TRBV7-8 and J usage is TRBJ2-2, with TRBD2 matching over 8 bases. V lost 0 bases to trimming and J lost 3 bases; unmatched junction nucleotides: 3. The CDR3 consists of 16 residues. The germline gives CDR1 SGHVS, CDR2 FQNEAQ. The CDR3 sequence is CASSLAAGGHTGELFF. The CDR3 DNA reads as TGTGCCAGCAGCTTAGCGGCGGGGGGACACACCGGGGAGCTGTTTTTT.

This clonotype has just a few counts. The V gene is TRBV10-3, the J gene TRBJ2-5; D ambiguous. Per the germline V gene, CDR1 is ENHRY and CDR2 is SYGVKD. This CDR3 has 16 residues. With 0 bases removed from V and 5 bases from J, the gap between germline ends came to 16 bases. The CDR3 loop is CAISESRVTVAETQYF. The CDR3 coding sequence is TGTGCCATCAGTGAGTCTCGGGTGACCGTGGCGGAGACCCAGTACTTC.

This rearrangement joins TRBV11-2 to TRBJ2-7, with D possibly being TRBD2 (6 bases). CDR1 SGHAT and CDR2 FQNNGV come from the germline V gene. CDR3 length equals 17 residues. V dropped 1 base and J dropped 2 bases, with 18 bases sitting between them. The CDR3, as DNA: TGTGCCAGCAGCTTAGTAGGCGGGGCCACTTCTACCTACGAGCAGTACTTC. It encodes CASSLVGGATSTYEQYF.

DNA of the CDR3: TGCGCCAGCAGCCAAGTCTTATCGTCGGGCAGGGGTTACGAGCAGTACTTC. The encoded protein is CASSQVLSSGRGYEQYF. The chain uses TRBV4-1 and TRBJ2-7, with D perhaps TRBD1 (6 bases). CDR1 and CDR2 from the germline V gene are MGHRA and YSYEKL. The V end lost 1 base, the J end lost 4 bases, and 20 bases lay between the germline ends. This CDR3 is 17 amino acids long.

The rearrangement joins TRBV4-2 to TRBJ2-5; 9 bases fit TRBD1. V shed 4 bases, J shed 2 bases, and the junction held 8 bases outside the gene matches. The CDR3 runs 16 residues. The germline V gene encodes CDR1 LGHNA and CDR2 YNFKEQ. Here the CDR3 DNA reads TGTGCCAGCAGCCCAACCGGGACAGGGACGCAAGAGACCCAGTACTTC. Translation gives CASSPTGTGTQETQYF.